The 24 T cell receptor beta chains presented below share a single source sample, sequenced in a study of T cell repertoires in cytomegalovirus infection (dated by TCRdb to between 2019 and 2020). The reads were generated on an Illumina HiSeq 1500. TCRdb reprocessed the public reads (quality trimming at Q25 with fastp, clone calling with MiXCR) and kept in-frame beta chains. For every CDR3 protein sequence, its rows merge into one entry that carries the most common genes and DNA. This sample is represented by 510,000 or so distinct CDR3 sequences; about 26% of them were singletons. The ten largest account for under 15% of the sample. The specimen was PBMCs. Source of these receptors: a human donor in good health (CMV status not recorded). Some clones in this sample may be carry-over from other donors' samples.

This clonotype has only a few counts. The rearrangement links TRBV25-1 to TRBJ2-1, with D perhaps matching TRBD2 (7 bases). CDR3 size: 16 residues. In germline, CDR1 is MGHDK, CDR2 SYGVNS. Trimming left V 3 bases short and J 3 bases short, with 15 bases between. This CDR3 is CASSEGGGRIYNEQFF. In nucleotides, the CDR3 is TGTGCCAGCAGTGAGGGGGGCGGGAGAATCTACAATGAGCAGTTCTTC. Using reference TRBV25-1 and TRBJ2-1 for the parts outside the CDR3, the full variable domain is EADIYQTPRYLVIGTGKKITLECSQTMGHDKMYWYQQDPGMELHLIHYSYGVNSTEKGDLSSESTVSRIRTEHFPLTLESARPSHTSQYLCASSEGGGRIYNEQFFGPGTRLTVL.

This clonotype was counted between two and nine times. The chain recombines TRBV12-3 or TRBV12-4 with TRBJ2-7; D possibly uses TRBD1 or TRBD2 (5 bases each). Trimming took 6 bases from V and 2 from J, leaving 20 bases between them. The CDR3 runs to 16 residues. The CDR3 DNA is TGTGCCAGCAGCCTGATCGCAGGGAGAAGGACCTACGAGCAGTACTTC. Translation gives CASSLIAGRRTYEQYF.

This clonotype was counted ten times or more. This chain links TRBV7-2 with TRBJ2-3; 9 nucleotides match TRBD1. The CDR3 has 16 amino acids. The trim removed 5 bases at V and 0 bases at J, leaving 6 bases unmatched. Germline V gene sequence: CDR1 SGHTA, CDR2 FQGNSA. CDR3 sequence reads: CASSTWTGASTDTQYF. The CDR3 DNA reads TGTGCCAGCAGCACGTGGACAGGGGCCAGCACAGATACGCAGTATTTT.

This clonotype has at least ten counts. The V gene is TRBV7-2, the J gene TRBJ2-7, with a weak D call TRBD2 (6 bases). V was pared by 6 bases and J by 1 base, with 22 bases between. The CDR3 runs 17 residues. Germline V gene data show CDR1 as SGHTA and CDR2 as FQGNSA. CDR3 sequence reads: CASSPEGVGGFSYEQYV. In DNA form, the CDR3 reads TGTGCCAGCAGTCCGGAGGGAGTTGGGGGGTTTTCCTACGAGCAGTACGTC.

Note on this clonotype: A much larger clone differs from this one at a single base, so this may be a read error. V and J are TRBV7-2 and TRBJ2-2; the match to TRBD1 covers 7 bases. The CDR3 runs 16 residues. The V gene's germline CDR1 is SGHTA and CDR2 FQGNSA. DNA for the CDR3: TGTGCCAGCGGCTTCACAGGGGCCGCGAACACCGGGGAGCTGTTTTTT. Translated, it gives CASGFTGAANTGELFF.

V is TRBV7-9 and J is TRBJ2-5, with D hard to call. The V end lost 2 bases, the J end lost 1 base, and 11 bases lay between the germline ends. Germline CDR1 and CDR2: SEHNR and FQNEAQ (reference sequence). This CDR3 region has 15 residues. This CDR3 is CASSLYSRPQETQYF. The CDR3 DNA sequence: TGTGCCAGCAGCTTATATTCCAGGCCCCAAGAGACCCAGTACTTC. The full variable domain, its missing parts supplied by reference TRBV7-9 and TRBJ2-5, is DTGVSQNPRHKITKRGQNVTFRCDPISEHNRLYWYRQTLGQGPEFLTYFQNEAQLEKSRLLSDRFSAERPKGSFSTLEIQRTEQGDSAMYLCASSLYSRPQETQYFGPGTRLLVL.

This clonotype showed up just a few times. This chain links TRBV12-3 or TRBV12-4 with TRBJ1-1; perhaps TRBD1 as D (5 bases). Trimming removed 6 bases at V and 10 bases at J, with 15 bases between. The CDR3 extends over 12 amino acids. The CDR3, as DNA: TGTGCCAGCAGCTATATGGGGGTAGGAGCTTTCTTT. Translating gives CASSYMGVGAFF.

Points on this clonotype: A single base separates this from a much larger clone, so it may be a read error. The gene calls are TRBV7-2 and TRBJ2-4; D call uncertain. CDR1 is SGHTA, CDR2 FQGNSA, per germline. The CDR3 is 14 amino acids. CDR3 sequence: CASSLQSRGNNQYF. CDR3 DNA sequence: TGTGCCAGCAGCTTACAGAGTCGTGGAAACAATCAGTACTTC.

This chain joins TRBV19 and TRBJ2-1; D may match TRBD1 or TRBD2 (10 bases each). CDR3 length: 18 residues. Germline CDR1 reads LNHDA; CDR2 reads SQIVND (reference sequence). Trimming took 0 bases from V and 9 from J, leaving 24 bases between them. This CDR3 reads CASSIERLSGRDRGEQFF. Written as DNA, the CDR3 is TGTGCCAGTAGTATAGAGCGTTTGAGCGGGAGGGACAGGGGTGAGCAGTTCTTC.

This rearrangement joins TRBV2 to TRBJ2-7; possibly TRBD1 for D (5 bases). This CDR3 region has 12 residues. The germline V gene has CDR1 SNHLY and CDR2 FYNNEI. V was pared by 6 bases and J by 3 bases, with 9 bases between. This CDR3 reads CASRVQDYEQYF. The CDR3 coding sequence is TGTGCCAGCAGGGTACAGGACTACGAGCAGTACTTC.

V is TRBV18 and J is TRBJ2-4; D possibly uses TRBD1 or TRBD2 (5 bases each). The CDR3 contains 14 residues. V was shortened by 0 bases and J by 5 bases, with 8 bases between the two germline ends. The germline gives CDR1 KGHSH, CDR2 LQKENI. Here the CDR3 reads CASSPPWGQNIQYF. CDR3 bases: TGTGCCAGCTCACCACCCTGGGGACAAAACATTCAGTACTTC.

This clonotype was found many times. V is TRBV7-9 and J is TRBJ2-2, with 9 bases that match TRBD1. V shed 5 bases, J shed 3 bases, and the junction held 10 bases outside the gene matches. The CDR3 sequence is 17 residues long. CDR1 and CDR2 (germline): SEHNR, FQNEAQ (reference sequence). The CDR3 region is CASSRPLRTGDTGELFF. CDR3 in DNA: TGTGCCAGCAGCCGGCCTCTACGGACAGGGGACACCGGGGAGCTGTTTTTT. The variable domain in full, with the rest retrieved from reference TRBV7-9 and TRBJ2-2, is DTGVSQNPRHKITKRGQNVTFRCDPISEHNRLYWYRQTLGQGPEFLTYFQNEAQLEKSRLLSDRFSAERPKGSFSTLEIQRTEQGDSAMYLCASSRPLRTGDTGELFFGEGSRLTVL.

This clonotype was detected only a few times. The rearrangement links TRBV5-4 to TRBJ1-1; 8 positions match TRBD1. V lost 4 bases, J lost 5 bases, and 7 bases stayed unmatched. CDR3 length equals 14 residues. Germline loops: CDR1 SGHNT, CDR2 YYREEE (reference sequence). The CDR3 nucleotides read TGTGCCAGCAGCAGGACAGGGCCAGGGACTGAAGCTTTCTTT. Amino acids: CASSRTGPGTEAFF.

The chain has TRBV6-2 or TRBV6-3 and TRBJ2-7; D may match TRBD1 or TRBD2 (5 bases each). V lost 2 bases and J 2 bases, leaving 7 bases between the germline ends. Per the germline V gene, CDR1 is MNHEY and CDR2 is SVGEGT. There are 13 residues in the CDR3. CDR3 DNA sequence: TGTGCCAGCAGTTACGGGGGTCCCTACGAGCAGTACGTC. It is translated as CASSYGGPYEQYV.

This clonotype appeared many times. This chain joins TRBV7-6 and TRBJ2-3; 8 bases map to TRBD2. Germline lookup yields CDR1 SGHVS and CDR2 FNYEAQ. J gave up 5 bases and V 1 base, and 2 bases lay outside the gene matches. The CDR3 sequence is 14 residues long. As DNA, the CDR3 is TGTGCCAGCAGCTTAGGCCTAGCGGGAGATACGCAGTATTTT. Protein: CASSLGLAGDTQYF.

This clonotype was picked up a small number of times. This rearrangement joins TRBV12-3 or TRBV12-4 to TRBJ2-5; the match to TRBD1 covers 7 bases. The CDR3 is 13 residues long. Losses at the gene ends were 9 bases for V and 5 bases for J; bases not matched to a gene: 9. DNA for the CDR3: TGTGCCAGTACTACAGGGGCAACTGAGACCCAGTACTTC. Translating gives CASTTGATETQYF.

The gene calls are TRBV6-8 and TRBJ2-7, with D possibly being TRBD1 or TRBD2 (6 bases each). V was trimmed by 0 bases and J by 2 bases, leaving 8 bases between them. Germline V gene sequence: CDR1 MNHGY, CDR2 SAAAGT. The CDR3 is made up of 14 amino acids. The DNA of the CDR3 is TGTGCCAGCAGTTACTCAGGGGGGACCTACGAGCAGTACTTC. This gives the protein CASSYSGGTYEQYF.

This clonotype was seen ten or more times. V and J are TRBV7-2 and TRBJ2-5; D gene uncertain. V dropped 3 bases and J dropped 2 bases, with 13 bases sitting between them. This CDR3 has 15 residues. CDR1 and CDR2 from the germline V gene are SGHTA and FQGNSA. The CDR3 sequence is CASSFLWSEQETQYF. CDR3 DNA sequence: TGTGCCAGCAGCTTCCTTTGGAGCGAGCAAGAGACCCAGTACTTC.

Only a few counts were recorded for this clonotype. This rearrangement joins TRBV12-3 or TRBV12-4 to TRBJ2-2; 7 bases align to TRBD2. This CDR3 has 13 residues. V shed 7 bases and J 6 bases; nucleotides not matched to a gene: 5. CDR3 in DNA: TGTGCCAGCACCCTGCGGGAGCCCGGGGAGCTGTTTTTT. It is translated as CASTLREPGELFF.

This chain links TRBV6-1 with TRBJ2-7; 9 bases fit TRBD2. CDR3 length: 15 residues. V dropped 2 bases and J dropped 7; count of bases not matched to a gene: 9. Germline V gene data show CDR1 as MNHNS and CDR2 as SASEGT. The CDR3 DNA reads TGTGCCAGCAGTGAAATAGCGGGGGTTAGTAGGGAGCAGTACGTC. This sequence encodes CASSEIAGVSREQYV.

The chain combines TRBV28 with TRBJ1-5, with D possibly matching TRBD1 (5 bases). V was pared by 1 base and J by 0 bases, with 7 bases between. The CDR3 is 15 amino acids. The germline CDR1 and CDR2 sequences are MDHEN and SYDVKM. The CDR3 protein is CASSLFGGSNQPQHF. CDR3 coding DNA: TGTGCCAGCAGTTTATTCGGGGGTAGCAATCAGCCCCAGCATTTT.

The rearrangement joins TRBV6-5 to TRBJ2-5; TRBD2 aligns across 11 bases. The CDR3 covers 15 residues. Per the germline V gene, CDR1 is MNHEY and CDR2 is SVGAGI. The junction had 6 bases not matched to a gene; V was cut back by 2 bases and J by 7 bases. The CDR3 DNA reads TGTGCCAGCAGTTACGGGGGACTAGCGGTATCGACCCAGTACTTC. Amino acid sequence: CASSYGGLAVSTQYF.

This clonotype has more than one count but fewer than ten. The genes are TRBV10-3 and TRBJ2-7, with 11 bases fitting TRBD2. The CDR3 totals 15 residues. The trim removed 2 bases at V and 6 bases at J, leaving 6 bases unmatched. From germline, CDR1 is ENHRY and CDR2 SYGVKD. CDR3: CAISETTSGSGEQYV. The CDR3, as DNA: TGTGCCATCAGTGAGACAACTAGCGGGAGCGGCGAGCAGTACGTC.

CDR3 DNA: TGTGCCAGCAGTTACTCCCCGGGTCTCTCTGGAAACACCATATATTTT. It is translated as CASSYSPGLSGNTIYF. V gene TRBV6-6 combines with J gene TRBJ1-3, with no clear D. V shed 0 bases and J shed 0 bases, with 9 bases lying between them. The CDR3 spans 16 residues. CDR1 and CDR2 from the germline V gene are MNHNY and SVGAGI (reference sequence).